This T cell receptor (beta chain) was documented in a study of blood T cell repertoires in COVID-19. Produced via immunoSEQ multiplex PCR; TCRdb's table is partial and in-frame only. The sample consists of some 200,000 clones, roughly 86% of them appearing once. This CDR3 is built from 14 residues. Germline-derived CDR1 and CDR2 are GTSNPN and SVGIG (reference sequence). V gave up 5 bases and J gave up 0 bases; unmatched junction bases: 2. The chain recombines TRBV30 with TRBJ2-1; 9 bases fit TRBD2. This receptor was identified in a man in his 70s with acute or convalescent COVID-19. The sequenced sample was peripheral blood. The CDR3: CAWGTSISYNEQFF. CDR3 in DNA: TGTGCCTGGGGGACTAGCATCTCCTACAATGAGCAGTTCTTC. The whole variable domain, remainder taken from reference TRBV30 and TRBJ2-1, is SQTIHQWPATLVQPVGSPLSLECTVEGTSNPNLYWYRQAAGRGLQLLFYSVGIGQISSEVPQNLSASRPQDRQFILSSKKLLLSDSGFYLCAWGTSISYNEQFFGPGTRLTVL.